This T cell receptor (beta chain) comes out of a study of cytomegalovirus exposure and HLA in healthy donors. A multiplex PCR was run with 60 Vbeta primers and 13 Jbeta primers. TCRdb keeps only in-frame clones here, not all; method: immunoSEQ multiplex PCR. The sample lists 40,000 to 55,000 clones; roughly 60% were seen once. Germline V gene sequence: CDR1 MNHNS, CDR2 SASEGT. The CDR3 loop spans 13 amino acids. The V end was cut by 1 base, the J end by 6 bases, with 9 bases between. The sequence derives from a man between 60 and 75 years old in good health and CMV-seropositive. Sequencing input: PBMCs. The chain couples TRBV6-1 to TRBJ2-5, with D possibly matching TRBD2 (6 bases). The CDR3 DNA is TGTGCCAGCAGTGAAGGAGGGAGGAAGACCCAGTACTTC. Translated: CASSEGGRKTQYF.